The 21 T cell receptor beta chains listed next were all sequenced from one sample in a study of T-cell memory formation after mild COVID-19. TCRdb called the 5' RACE reads again in MiXCR, with one record for every CDR3 protein. The data show about 470,000 distinct CDR3 sequences, 18% seen once. What was sequenced was PBMCs or a T cell subset sorted from them (not recorded which). These receptor sequences come from an adult woman who had mild COVID-19 (a few samples of this study predate the infection). Cell type and time point are not known.

This chain links TRBV6-1 with TRBJ2-6, with TRBD2 as a possible D gene (7 bases). The CDR3 consists of 18 residues. Germline V gene data show CDR1 as MNHNS and CDR2 as SASEGT. Trimming took off 7 bases at V and 0 bases at J, with 19 bases between the two ends. As DNA, the CDR3 is TGTGCCAGCAAGCGTGGGGGGGCGCCCAGCTCTGGGGCCAACGTCCTGACTTTC. Protein sequence: CASKRGGAPSSGANVLTF.

The rearrangement uses TRBV7-2 and TRBJ2-1; D gene unclear. The germline V gene encodes CDR1 SGHTA and CDR2 FQGNSA. V dropped 8 bases and J dropped 2 bases, with 16 bases sitting between them. The CDR3 covers 15 residues. The CDR3 nucleotides read TGTGCCAGCCTCATAGGACGGCCAACCTACAATGAGCAGTTCTTC. Translation gives CASLIGRPTYNEQFF.

This clonotype showed up just a few times. The V and J genes are TRBV7-2 and TRBJ1-1, with TRBD1 matching over 7 bases. This CDR3 spans 14 amino acids. Germline CDR1 and CDR2: SGHTA and FQGNSA. With 4 bases clipped from V and 4 bases from J, the junction kept 6 bases outside the gene matches. The CDR3 DNA reads as TGTGCCAGCAGCTCCGGACAGGTCGCCACTGAAGCTTTCTTT. It is translated as CASSSGQVATEAFF.

The CDR3 nucleotides are TGTGCCAGCAGCTTTCAGAGGGGGGGCCGTTACGAGCAGTACTTC. This sequence encodes CASSFQRGGRYEQYF. V and J are TRBV12-1 and TRBJ2-7; TRBD1 is the table's D call and was not checked against the DNA. TRBV12-1 is tagged as a pseudogene. The CDR3 loop spans 15 amino acids.

The rearrangement uses TRBV7-9 and TRBJ2-7; 14 positions match TRBD2. Unmatched junction bases numbered 14, after V lost 5 bases and J lost 11 bases. The CDR3 loop spans 16 amino acids. Germline assignment: CDR1 SEHNR and CDR2 FQNEAQ (reference sequence). In nucleotides, the CDR3 is TGTGCCAGCAGCGAGGGGTCGGCTGGACTAGCGGGAGGAAAGTACTTC. This sequence encodes CASSEGSAGLAGGKYF.

The chain has TRBV5-6 and TRBJ2-5, with D uncertain. The length of the CDR3 is 13 residues. From germline, CDR1 is SGHDT and CDR2 YYEEEE. The V end lost 1 base, the J end lost 4 bases, and 8 bases lay between the germline ends. This CDR3 is CASSLSSAETQYF. In DNA form, the CDR3 reads TGTGCCAGCAGCTTGTCGTCAGCAGAGACCCAGTACTTC.

This clonotype was seen a few times. The chain links TRBV5-5 to TRBJ2-2; possibly TRBD1 for D (6 bases). V shed 4 bases and J shed 4 bases, with 17 bases lying between them. Germline V gives CDR1 SGHKS, CDR2 YYEKEE (reference sequence). CDR3 length: 16 residues. CDR3 sequence (DNA): TGTGCCAGCAGCCTCAACAGGGCTCCGGCCACCGGGGAGCTGTTTTTT. It encodes CASSLNRAPATGELFF.

The rearrangement uses TRBV28 and TRBJ2-3; D possibly corresponds to TRBD2 (6 bases). The length of the CDR3 is 14 residues. The V end lost 4 bases, the J end lost 2 bases, and 10 bases lay between the germline ends. The germline CDR1 and CDR2 sequences are MDHEN and SYDVKM. CDR3 region: CASSSLANTDTQYF. DNA of the CDR3: TGTGCCAGCAGTTCACTAGCCAACACAGATACGCAGTATTTT.

This clonotype was seen more than once but under ten times. The J gene is TRBJ1-1, the V gene TRBV15; D unresolved. Per the germline V gene, CDR1 is LNHNV and CDR2 is YYDKDF (reference sequence). V was clipped by 5 bases and J by 0 bases, with 7 bases between them. The CDR3 is made up of 13 amino acids. The DNA of the CDR3 is TGTGCCACCAGCCTGGATATGAACACTGAAGCTTTCTTT. Its protein is CATSLDMNTEAFF.

The chain carries TRBV5-1 and TRBJ1-6; possible D gene TRBD1, 5 bases. This CDR3 has 15 residues. From germline, CDR1 is SGHRS and CDR2 YFSETQ. Trimming removed 3 bases from V and 0 bases from J, with 7 bases in between. For the CDR3, the DNA is TGCGCCAGCAGCTCGACAGACTCCTATAATTCACCCCTCCACTTT. Amino acid sequence: CASSSTDSYNSPLHF.

V and J are TRBV6-6 and TRBJ2-5; TRBD2 matches 11 bases. J lost 3 bases, V lost 9 bases, and 12 bases had no gene match. The CDR3 consists of 16 residues. Germline V gene data show CDR1 as MNHNY and CDR2 as SVGAGI (reference sequence). CDR3 sequence reads: CASRSSGGTLKETQYF. In DNA, the CDR3 is TGTGCCAGTAGATCTAGCGGGGGGACTCTTAAAGAGACCCAGTACTTC.

The rearrangement joins TRBV7-6 to TRBJ1-1; 7 bases are shared with TRBD1. V dropped 5 bases and J dropped 2; count of bases not matched to a gene: 5. The germline V gene encodes CDR1 SGHVS and CDR2 FNYEAQ. The CDR3 totals 14 residues. In DNA, the CDR3 is TGTGCCAGCAGCCAGACAGGGCAAAACACTGAAGCTTTCTTT. Its translation is CASSQTGQNTEAFF.

This clonotype was seen a handful of times. This rearrangement joins TRBV11-2 to TRBJ2-7, with D hard to call. V was shortened by 1 base and J by 4 bases, with 8 bases between the two germline ends. The CDR3 runs to 13 residues. The germline V gene has CDR1 SGHAT and CDR2 FQNNGV. CDR3 sequence: CASSLARIYEQYF. The CDR3 coding sequence is TGTGCCAGCAGCTTAGCAAGGATTTACGAGCAGTACTTC.

The chain employs TRBV12-3 or TRBV12-4 and TRBJ2-1; D possibly corresponds to TRBD2 (5 bases). V gave up 3 bases and J gave up 0 bases, with 6 bases separating them. The CDR3 loop spans 14 amino acids. The CDR3, as DNA: TGTGCCAGCAGTTTCGGGGACTCCTACAATGAGCAGTTCTTC. Protein: CASSFGDSYNEQFF.

This clonotype has just a few counts. The V gene is TRBV12-3 or TRBV12-4, the J gene TRBJ2-2; the D gene is possibly TRBD1 (6 bases). The length of the CDR3 is 15 residues. V lost 5 bases to trimming and J lost 1 base, with 11 bases between them. This CDR3 reads CASSNRDVNTGELFF. The CDR3, as DNA: TGTGCCAGCAGTAACAGGGACGTGAACACCGGGGAGCTGTTTTTT.

The rearrangement joins TRBV30 to TRBJ2-3, with D perhaps matching TRBD1 (6 bases). The ends were cut back, 0 bases at V and 2 bases at J, with 21 bases in the middle. Per the germline V gene, CDR1 is GTSNPN and CDR2 is SVGIG (reference sequence). This CDR3 comprises 18 residues. CDR3 sequence: CAWSVTLQGEGDTDTQYF. DNA for the CDR3: TGTGCCTGGAGTGTTACCCTACAGGGCGAGGGGGACACAGATACGCAGTATTTT.

V gene TRBV6-1 combines with J gene TRBJ1-4, with D hard to call. The CDR3 contains 14 residues. Germline-derived CDR1 and CDR2 are MNHNS and SASEGT. V lost 5 bases and J lost 8, with 15 bases in between. The CDR3 nucleotides are TGTGCCAGCAGTTCCGGACGGGCGAGGGAAAAACTGTTTTTT. It translates to CASSSGRAREKLFF.

V usage is TRBV12-3 or TRBV12-4 and J usage is TRBJ2-1; possibly TRBD2 for D (6 bases). This CDR3 has 13 amino acids. Trimming took 7 bases from V and 7 from J, leaving 14 bases between them. Written as DNA, the CDR3 is TGTGCCAGCACCCTCGGGACTTCTAATGAGCAGTTCTTC. It is translated as CASTLGTSNEQFF.

The V gene is TRBV12-3 or TRBV12-4, the J gene TRBJ1-2; 8 bases match TRBD1. CDR3 length: 14 amino acids. The V segment lost 3 bases and the J segment 6 bases; nucleotides outside the gene matches: 6. Here the CDR3 reads CASSFESGGDGYTF. The CDR3 bases are TGTGCCAGCAGTTTTGAGTCAGGGGGCGATGGCTACACCTTC.

This clonotype occurred a few times. The chain is built from TRBV7-2 and TRBJ2-1; tentative D call: TRBD1 (6 bases). The germline gives CDR1 SGHTA, CDR2 FQGNSA. The V and J ends lost 5 bases and 6 bases respectively, with 17 bases between them. The CDR3 length is 15 residues. The CDR3 sequence is CASSPGPQGGNEQFF. CDR3 sequence (DNA): TGTGCCAGCAGCCCGGGACCCCAAGGGGGCAATGAGCAGTTCTTC.

This clonotype was recorded only once. The chain has TRBV6-2 or TRBV6-3 and TRBJ2-1; the match to TRBD2 covers 8 bases. From germline, CDR1 is MNHEY and CDR2 SVGEGT. This CDR3 contains 16 residues. The trim removed 1 base at V and 2 bases at J, leaving 4 bases unmatched. CDR3 DNA: TGTGCCAGCAGTTACTATCGAGCGGGAGCCTACAATGAGCAGTTCTTC. This gives the protein CASSYYRAGAYNEQFF.